This entry describes one T cell receptor (beta chain). Antigen specificity is unknown. These data originate in a study of T cell responses to AZD1222 COVID-19 vaccine. Study outcomes and limitations: At 160-218 and 743-854, vaccine-associated CD4 TCRs were dominant, and they spanned spike.

Repertoires were generated with immunoSEQ multiplex PCR, while TCRdb's copy carries only in-frame clones and drops some. The table lists about 160,000 clones, approximately 90% of them singletons, with 4% to 5.5% in the top ten. CDR3 length: 14 amino acids. J lost 6 bases, V lost 7 bases, and 11 bases had no gene match. CDR1 and CDR2 (germline): MNHEY, SVGEGT. The chain couples TRBV6-2 or TRBV6-3 to TRBJ2-7; 8 nucleotides line up with TRBD1. This TCR was sampled from an adult who received the AZD1222 COVID-19 vaccine. Sequencing used peripheral blood, obtained 28 days after the second AZD1222 dose. The CDR3 DNA reads TGTGCCAGCACCCCCTCGGACAGGGTCTCCGAGCAGTACTTC. Amino acid sequence: CASTPSDRVSEQYF.